This is a list of T cell receptor beta chains from one sample in a study of shared clonotypes between healthy human individuals. TCRdb's table, derived via immunoSEQ multiplex PCR, lists solely in-frame clones and lacks some. The table includes under 2,500,000 clones, under 97% detected once. Sequencing used naive CD4+ T cells sorted from blood. The origin of the receptors is a man aged 18 to 29 in good health. The CDR3 runs from the conserved cysteine through the conserved F or W. Each record gives: clone size, J gene, D gene, V gene, CDR3 protein, CDR3 DNA. The D gene is left open where the match is weak. For some rows the clone size is stated as once, few or many, or as a class when expanded; others skip it.

abundance: NA; j_gene: TRBJ2-7; d_gene: NA; v_gene: TRBV2; CDR3aa: CASCKQGSYEQYF; CDR3nt: TGTGCCAGCTGTAAACAGGGTTCCTACGAGCAGTACTTC
abundance: NA; j_gene: TRBJ2-7; d_gene: NA; v_gene: TRBV10-3; CDR3aa: CATHKPGAYEQYF; CDR3nt: TGTGCCACCCATAAGCCGGGAGCCTACGAGCAGTACTTC
abundance: once; j_gene: TRBJ2-1; d_gene: NA; v_gene: TRBV5-8; CDR3aa: CASSPQPGVYNEQFF; CDR3nt: TGTGCCAGCAGCCCCCAACCCGGGGTCTACAATGAGCAGTTCTTC
abundance: NA; j_gene: TRBJ2-7; d_gene: NA; v_gene: TRBV6-6; CDR3aa: CASSSSNPYEQYF; CDR3nt: TGTGCCAGCAGTTCATCCAACCCGTACGAGCAGTACTTC
abundance: NA; j_gene: TRBJ1-1; d_gene: NA; v_gene: TRBV27; CDR3aa: CASSLYRASVTEAFF; CDR3nt: TGTGCCAGCAGTTTATACAGGGCGTCGGTCACTGAAGCTTTCTTT
abundance: NA; j_gene: TRBJ1-2; d_gene: TRBD1; v_gene: TRBV5-1; CDR3aa: CASSLDLTGGAGGYTF; CDR3nt: TGCGCCAGCAGCTTGGACCTGACAGGGGGCGCCGGTGGCTACACCTTC
abundance: NA; j_gene: TRBJ2-7; d_gene: TRBD2; v_gene: TRBV29-1; CDR3aa: CSGGGGIGAYEQYF; CDR3nt: TGCAGCGGCGGCGGGGGTATAGGCGCCTACGAGCAGTACTTC
abundance: NA; j_gene: TRBJ1-2; d_gene: TRBD1; v_gene: TRBV5-1; CDR3aa: CASSLDDRVGGYTF; CDR3nt: TGCGCCAGCAGCTTGGATGACAGGGTGGGTGGCTACACCTTC
abundance: NA; j_gene: TRBJ2-7; d_gene: NA; v_gene: TRBV5-1; CDR3aa: CASSLEAAKSDEQYF; CDR3nt: TGCGCCAGCAGCTTGGAGGCGGCCAAGAGCGACGAGCAGTACTTC
abundance: NA; j_gene: TRBJ1-1; d_gene: NA; v_gene: TRBV6-5; CDR3aa: CASSRLTNTEAFF; CDR3nt: TGTGCCAGCAGTCGACTCACGAACACTGAAGCTTTCTTT
abundance: NA; j_gene: TRBJ2-5; d_gene: NA; v_gene: TRBV28; CDR3aa: CASRFGGQETQYF; CDR3nt: TGTGCCAGCAGGTTCGGGGGGCAGGAGACCCAGTACTTC
abundance: NA; j_gene: TRBJ1-3; d_gene: NA; v_gene: TRBV5-1; CDR3aa: CASSLDGQEQSGNTIYF; CDR3nt: TGCGCCAGCAGCTTGGATGGTCAGGAGCAATCTGGAAACACCATATATTTT
abundance: NA; j_gene: TRBJ2-7; d_gene: TRBD1; v_gene: TRBV5-1; CDR3aa: CASSLRTGFSYEQYF; CDR3nt: TGCGCCAGCAGCCTGCGGACAGGATTCTCCTACGAGCAGTACTTC
abundance: NA; j_gene: TRBJ1-5; d_gene: NA; v_gene: TRBV27; CDR3aa: CASSLSKGGNQPQHF; CDR3nt: TGTGCCAGCAGTTTATCGAAGGGTGGCAATCAGCCCCAGCATTTT
abundance: once; j_gene: TRBJ2-1; d_gene: NA; v_gene: TRBV4-3; CDR3aa: CASSQDAPPGDNEQFF; CDR3nt: TGCGCCAGCAGCCAAGATGCCCCGCCCGGGGACAATGAGCAGTTCTTC
abundance: NA; j_gene: TRBJ2-7; d_gene: NA; v_gene: TRBV6-6; CDR3aa: CASSDLRKITSYEQYF; CDR3nt: TGTGCCAGCAGCGACCTAAGAAAAATTACCTCCTACGAGCAGTACTTC
abundance: NA; j_gene: TRBJ2-7; d_gene: TRBD1; v_gene: TRBV18; CDR3aa: CASSPRQGEVNEQYF; CDR3nt: TGTGCCAGCTCACCTAGACAGGGAGAGGTCAACGAGCAGTACTTC
abundance: NA; j_gene: TRBJ2-1; d_gene: TRBD2; v_gene: TRBV4-1; CDR3aa: CASSQGTSGGITYNEQFF; CDR3nt: TGCGCCAGCAGCCAGGGGACTAGCGGGGGGATAACCTACAATGAGCAGTTCTTC
abundance: NA; j_gene: TRBJ2-7; d_gene: NA; v_gene: TRBV28; CDR3aa: CASSSDSLGSYEQYF; CDR3nt: TGTGCCAGCAGTTCGGACAGTTTAGGGTCCTACGAGCAGTACTTC
abundance: NA; j_gene: TRBJ1-1; d_gene: NA; v_gene: TRBV6-5; CDR3aa: CASSYRRMNTEAFF; CDR3nt: TGTGCCAGCAGTTACCGGCGTATGAACACTGAAGCTTTCTTT
abundance: NA; j_gene: TRBJ2-1; d_gene: TRBD2; v_gene: TRBV5-1; CDR3aa: CASSLALAGDNEQFF; CDR3nt: TGCGCCAGCAGCTTGGCACTAGCGGGAGACAATGAGCAGTTCTTC
abundance: NA; j_gene: TRBJ2-7; d_gene: NA; v_gene: TRBV6-5; CDR3aa: CASSYTTSLREQYF; CDR3nt: TGTGCCAGCAGTTACACGACTAGTTTGCGCGAGCAGTACTTC
abundance: NA; j_gene: TRBJ2-7; d_gene: NA; v_gene: TRBV20-1; CDR3aa: CSATSRGEQYF; CDR3nt: TGCAGTGCTACTAGCAGAGGCGAGCAGTACTTC
abundance: few; j_gene: TRBJ1-4; d_gene: TRBD1; v_gene: TRBV5-1; CDR3aa: CASSRGQGTTNEKLFF; CDR3nt: TGCGCCAGCAGCCGCGGACAGGGGACAACTAATGAAAAACTGTTTTTT
abundance: once; j_gene: TRBJ1-3; d_gene: NA; v_gene: TRBV7-9; CDR3aa: CASSLATSNTIYF; CDR3nt: TGTGCCAGCAGCTTAGCGACTTCAAACACCATATATTTT
abundance: NA; j_gene: TRBJ1-2; d_gene: NA; v_gene: TRBV9; CDR3aa: CASSVEFDFYGYTF; CDR3nt: TGTGCCAGCAGCGTAGAGTTCGACTTCTATGGCTACACCTTC
abundance: NA; j_gene: TRBJ2-7; d_gene: TRBD1; v_gene: TRBV9; CDR3aa: CASSPGTGNYEQYF; CDR3nt: TGTGCCAGCAGCCCCGGGACAGGGAACTACGAGCAGTACTTC
abundance: NA; j_gene: TRBJ1-2; d_gene: TRBD1; v_gene: TRBV5-1; CDR3aa: CASRLTGSGDYTF; CDR3nt: TGCGCCAGCAGATTGACAGGGTCGGGCGACTACACCTTC
abundance: NA; j_gene: TRBJ2-5; d_gene: NA; v_gene: TRBV5-1; CDR3aa: CASRGGTGLLETQYF; CDR3nt: TGCGCCAGCAGGGGAGGGACAGGACTTTTAGAGACCCAGTACTTC
abundance: NA; j_gene: TRBJ2-5; d_gene: TRBD1; v_gene: TRBV7-9; CDR3aa: CASSSGTDEKETQYF; CDR3nt: TGTGCCAGCAGCTCCGGGACAGACGAAAAAGAGACCCAGTACTTC
abundance: NA; j_gene: TRBJ1-5; d_gene: TRBD1; v_gene: TRBV6-1; CDR3aa: CASSEPGGPRPQHF; CDR3nt: TGTGCCAGCAGTGAACCAGGGGGTCCTCGGCCCCAGCATTTT
abundance: once; j_gene: TRBJ1-1; d_gene: NA; v_gene: TRBV27; CDR3aa: CASGHTEAFF; CDR3nt: TGTGCCAGCGGACACACTGAAGCTTTCTTT
abundance: NA; j_gene: TRBJ1-5; d_gene: NA; v_gene: TRBV7-8; CDR3aa: CASSSSGVGGGNQPQHF; CDR3nt: TGTGCCAGCAGCTCCTCCGGGGTAGGGGGAGGTAATCAGCCCCAGCATTTT
abundance: NA; j_gene: TRBJ2-1; d_gene: NA; v_gene: TRBV9; CDR3aa: CASSVEVGGKQFF; CDR3nt: TGTGCCAGCAGCGTAGAGGTTGGGGGTAAGCAGTTCTTC
abundance: NA; j_gene: TRBJ2-1; d_gene: NA; v_gene: TRBV15; CDR3aa: CATSRLALTEQFF; CDR3nt: TGTGCCACCAGCAGATTGGCGCTAACTGAGCAGTTCTTC
abundance: NA; j_gene: TRBJ2-1; d_gene: NA; v_gene: TRBV11-3; CDR3aa: CASSLPWLAFNEQFF; CDR3nt: TGTGCCAGCAGCTTACCTTGGCTAGCGTTCAATGAGCAGTTCTTC
abundance: NA; j_gene: TRBJ1-4; d_gene: NA; v_gene: TRBV27; CDR3aa: CARRPPTGENEKLFF; CDR3nt: TGTGCCAGGAGACCTCCGACAGGCGAAAATGAAAAACTGTTTTTT
abundance: NA; j_gene: TRBJ2-7; d_gene: NA; v_gene: TRBV5-1; CDR3aa: CASSLGTGAYEQYF; CDR3nt: TGCGCCAGCAGCTTGGGGACGGGTGCCTACGAGCAGTACTTC
abundance: NA; j_gene: TRBJ1-2; d_gene: TRBD1; v_gene: TRBV28; CDR3aa: CASRGGATGNPYYGYTF; CDR3nt: TGTGCCAGCAGGGGAGGGGCGACAGGGAACCCCTACTATGGCTACACCTTC
abundance: NA; j_gene: TRBJ2-5; d_gene: TRBD1; v_gene: TRBV25-1; CDR3aa: CASSETGGFETQYF; CDR3nt: TGTGCCAGCAGTGAGACAGGGGGTTTTGAGACCCAGTACTTC
abundance: NA; j_gene: TRBJ1-5; d_gene: NA; v_gene: TRBV18; CDR3aa: CASSPKPHPGGWGNQPQHF; CDR3nt: TGTGCCAGCTCACCCAAGCCACACCCCGGGGGCTGGGGCAATCAGCCCCAGCATTTT
abundance: NA; j_gene: TRBJ1-5; d_gene: NA; v_gene: TRBV28; CDR3aa: CASSPDYSNQPQHF; CDR3nt: TGTGCCAGCAGCCCAGATTATAGCAATCAGCCCCAGCATTTT
abundance: NA; j_gene: TRBJ2-5; d_gene: NA; v_gene: TRBV6-5; CDR3aa: CASTRGRDQETQYF; CDR3nt: TGTGCCAGCACCCGCGGGCGAGACCAAGAGACCCAGTACTTC
abundance: few; j_gene: TRBJ2-5; d_gene: NA; v_gene: TRBV20-1; CDR3aa: CSARGETQYF; CDR3nt: TGCAGTGCTAGAGGGGAGACCCAGTACTTC
abundance: NA; j_gene: TRBJ2-7; d_gene: TRBD1; v_gene: TRBV10-3; CDR3aa: CAISADRVGEQYF; CDR3nt: TGTGCCATCAGTGCCGACAGGGTGGGCGAGCAGTACTTC
abundance: NA; j_gene: TRBJ2-7; d_gene: NA; v_gene: TRBV6-4; CDR3aa: CASSEWGASYEQYF; CDR3nt: TGTGCCAGCAGTGAATGGGGGGCTTCCTACGAGCAGTACTTC
abundance: few; j_gene: TRBJ2-7; d_gene: TRBD1; v_gene: TRBV7-2; CDR3aa: CASSPGQGSGEQYF; CDR3nt: TGTGCCAGCAGCCCAGGACAGGGGTCGGGCGAGCAGTACTTC
abundance: NA; j_gene: TRBJ1-2; d_gene: NA; v_gene: TRBV7-9; CDR3aa: CASSSRWTEGYTF; CDR3nt: TGTGCCAGCAGCAGCCGGTGGACGGAGGGCTACACCTTC
abundance: NA; j_gene: TRBJ2-2; d_gene: NA; v_gene: TRBV5-1; CDR3aa: CASSSQGTGELFF; CDR3nt: TGCGCCAGCAGTTCACAGGGTACCGGGGAGCTGTTTTTT
abundance: NA; j_gene: TRBJ1-6; d_gene: TRBD1; v_gene: TRBV9; CDR3aa: CASTEGTGRSPLHF; CDR3nt: TGTGCCAGCACCGAGGGGACAGGGAGGTCACCCCTCCACTTT
abundance: once; j_gene: TRBJ1-2; d_gene: NA; v_gene: TRBV7-7; CDR3aa: CASSLGHREAEGYTF; CDR3nt: TGTGCTAGCAGCTTAGGTCACAGGGAGGCGGAGGGCTACACCTTC
abundance: NA; j_gene: TRBJ1-1; d_gene: NA; v_gene: TRBV11-2; CDR3aa: CASSLDPARLEAFF; CDR3nt: TGTGCCAGCAGCTTAGATCCAGCCCGGCTGGAAGCTTTCTTT
abundance: NA; j_gene: TRBJ2-5; d_gene: NA; v_gene: TRBV6-6; CDR3aa: CASSPWTNQETQYF; CDR3nt: TGTGCCAGCAGCCCCTGGACTAACCAAGAGACCCAGTACTTC
abundance: NA; j_gene: TRBJ2-5; d_gene: TRBD1; v_gene: TRBV30; CDR3aa: CAWSPQGSGTQYF; CDR3nt: TGTGCCTGGAGTCCACAGGGGTCTGGGACCCAGTACTTC
abundance: NA; j_gene: TRBJ1-2; d_gene: NA; v_gene: TRBV28; CDR3aa: CASSSEPDGYTF; CDR3nt: TGTGCCAGCAGTTCGGAACCGGACGGCTACACCTTC
abundance: NA; j_gene: TRBJ1-4; d_gene: NA; v_gene: TRBV5-1; CDR3aa: CASSLGTAATNEKLFF; CDR3nt: TGCGCCAGCAGCTTGGGGACGGCTGCAACTAATGAAAAACTGTTTTTT
abundance: NA; j_gene: TRBJ2-7; d_gene: TRBD2; v_gene: TRBV5-1; CDR3aa: CASSFERGVYEQYF; CDR3nt: TGCGCCAGCAGCTTCGAGCGGGGGGTCTACGAGCAGTACTTC
abundance: NA; j_gene: TRBJ1-2; d_gene: TRBD1; v_gene: TRBV2; CDR3aa: CASSEFVDRINYGYTF; CDR3nt: TGTGCCAGCAGTGAGTTCGTGGACAGGATTAACTATGGCTACACCTTC